Shown below are 30 T cell receptor beta chains from a single sample sequenced in a study of molecular identifiers for immune sequencing clone quantification. One entry per CDR3 protein, called by TCRdb with MiXCR from the PCR reads. Of about 320,000 distinct CDR3 sequences listed, 24% are singletons. Sequencing was carried out using naive CD8+ T cells from blood, with Jurkat cell RNA spiked in. The subset here: FACS-sorted CD8+CD4-CCR7+CD45RA+ naive T cells. Receptors originate from a human donor in good health. Some libraries in this study had Jurkat cell RNA spiked in.

To note about this clonotype: A single base separates this from a much larger clone, so it may be a read error. The chain couples TRBV15 to TRBJ1-5; 8 bases line up with TRBD1. The trim removed 6 bases at V and 0 bases at J, leaving 7 bases unmatched. CDR1 is LNHNV and CDR2 is YYDKDF in the germline V gene (reference sequence). The CDR3 consists of 16 residues. CDR3 DNA sequence: TGTGCCACCAGTCCACAGGGGGAGCGTAGCAATCAGCCCCAGCATTTT. Its protein is CATSPQGERSNQPQHF.

This clonotype was recorded many times. The gene calls are TRBV3-1 and TRBJ1-5; D gene unclear. The length of the CDR3 is 14 residues. Germline values: CDR1 LGHDT, CDR2 YNNKEL (reference sequence). V lost 2 bases, J lost 6 bases, and 11 bases lay in between. CDR3 sequence: CASSQKRVTQPQHF. The CDR3 DNA reads TGTGCCAGCAGCCAAAAGAGGGTTACTCAGCCCCAGCATTTT.

This clonotype was seen many times. The chain couples TRBV12-3 or TRBV12-4 to TRBJ2-1; perhaps TRBD1 as D (5 bases). The CDR3 covers 11 residues. V dropped 5 bases and J dropped 9 bases, with 8 bases sitting between them. The CDR3, as DNA: TGTGCCAGCAGTCAGGGCGGTGAGCAGTTCTTC. Translating it yields CASSQGGEQFF.

This clonotype was counted ten times or more. This chain joins TRBV28 and TRBJ2-3; 13 positions agree with TRBD2. CDR1 MDHEN and CDR2 SYDVKM come from the germline V gene. J lost 6 bases, V lost 5 bases, and 5 bases had no gene match. This CDR3 region has 15 residues. CDR3 amino acids: CASSLGLAGVDTQYF. The CDR3 nucleotides are TGTGCCAGCAGTCTCGGACTAGCGGGAGTCGATACGCAGTATTTT.

In this sample, this clonotype turned up many times. The chain links TRBV5-1 to TRBJ2-7; D may be TRBD1 or TRBD2 (5 bases each). This CDR3 contains 13 residues. The V and J ends lost 3 bases and 3 bases respectively, with 10 bases between them. The germline V gene encodes CDR1 SGHRS and CDR2 YFSETQ. The CDR3 region has the DNA TGCGCCAGCAGCTCGGGGACCGACTACGAGCAGTACTTC. Its protein product is CASSSGTDYEQYF.

About this clonotype itself: The missing conserved phenylalanine or tryptophan at the end of this CDR3 makes a read error likely. No DNA is shown, since the ends of the CDR3 on it are uncertain; the CDR3 is the one TCRdb lists. V gene TRBV12-2 combines with J gene TRBJ1-2; the table gives TRBD1 as D, unverified against the DNA. TRBV12-2 is termed a pseudogene. Including both end residues, the CDR3 is 14 amino acids long. CDR3 protein: CASRSADRRGGYTI.

About this clonotype: The junction differs from germline at one of its ends, possibly a read error. The gene calls are TRBV6-7 and TRBJ2-7; D is ambiguous. TRBV6-7 is designated an ORF whose function remains uncertain. The CDR3 is 14 residues long. This CDR3 is CASSRLDTSYEQCF. In nucleotides, the CDR3 is TGTGCCAGCAGTCGACTCGACACTTCCTACGAGCAGTGCTTC.

This clonotype was seen only a few times. The chain joins TRBV24-1 to TRBJ2-1; D is perhaps TRBD2 (5 bases). This CDR3 comprises 13 residues. Germline V lookup: CDR1 KGHDR, CDR2 SFDVKD. Trimming stripped 7 bases from V and 9 bases from J, with 15 bases between. The CDR3 is CATSPAEASEQFF. CDR3 nucleotide sequence: TGTGCCACCAGCCCCGCGGAGGCGAGTGAGCAGTTCTTC.

Of note for this clonotype: A single base separates this from a much larger clone, so it may be a read error. The gene calls are TRBV2 and TRBJ2-3; 13 nucleotides line up with TRBD2. Per germline, CDR1 SNHLY and CDR2 FYNNEI. This CDR3 is built from 15 residues. CDR3 sequence: CATTGTSGVSDTQCF. The CDR3 DNA is TGTGCCACGACCGGGACTAGCGGGGTGTCGGATACGCAGTGTTTT.

The sample holds many counts of this clonotype. The genes are TRBV20-1 and TRBJ2-3; 13 nucleotides agree with TRBD2. In germline, CDR1 is DFQATT, CDR2 SNEGSKA (reference sequence). With 5 bases clipped from V and 2 bases from J, the junction kept 7 bases outside the gene matches. The CDR3 extends over 16 amino acids. The CDR3 is CSAGRLAGGYTDTQYF. CDR3 DNA sequence: TGCAGTGCTGGTCGACTAGCGGGGGGCTACACAGATACGCAGTATTTT.

This clonotype occurred many times. The chain has TRBV29-1 and TRBJ1-2; TRBD1 matches at 8 bases. The CDR3 is 13 residues long. V dropped 1 base and J dropped 3; count of bases not matched to a gene: 1. CDR1 and CDR2 from the germline V gene are SQVTM and ANQGSEA. CDR3 sequence: CSVEGQGHYGYTF. The CDR3 DNA reads as TGCAGCGTTGAAGGACAGGGGCACTATGGCTACACCTTC.

On this clonotype: A much more abundant neighbour one base away suggests this may be a read error. This sequence joins TRBV6-5 and TRBJ2-2; 7 bases match TRBD1. The CDR3 is 16 residues long. CDR1 MNHEY and CDR2 SVGAGI come from the germline V gene. V lost 4 bases and J lost 7; bases outside the gene matches: 12. CDR3 residues: CASSFAGTDHIGELFF. CDR3 DNA sequence: TGTGCCAGCAGTTTCGCCGGGACAGATCACATCGGGGAGCTGTTTTTT.

This clonotype was observed at least ten times. The V call is TRBV6-6, the J call TRBJ1-3; 8 nucleotides match TRBD1. The V gene end was trimmed by 6 bases and the J gene end by 2 bases; junction bases not matched to a gene: 9. The CDR3 totals 16 residues. Germline V gene sequence: CDR1 MNHNY, CDR2 SVGAGI (reference sequence). This CDR3 reads CASSHRQGLAGNTIYF. CDR3 nucleotide sequence: TGTGCCAGCAGCCACCGACAGGGGCTGGCTGGAAACACCATATATTTT.

With respect to this clonotype: Germline and junction disagree at one end, which may indicate a read error. The CDR3, as DNA: TGTGCAAGCAGCCCCGGGACATCAAACACAGAAGTCTTCTTT. Encoded protein: CASSPGTSNTEVFF. The rearrangement joins TRBV7-3 to TRBJ1-1, with D perhaps TRBD1 (6 bases). CDR3 size: 14 residues. The germline V gene encodes CDR1 SGHTA and CDR2 FQGTGA.

This chain links TRBV6-2 or TRBV6-3 with TRBJ1-5, with a weak D call TRBD1 (6 bases). This CDR3 comprises 15 residues. V shed 1 base and J shed 4 bases, with 11 bases lying between them. CDR1 MNHEY and CDR2 SVGEGT come from the germline V gene. CDR3 DNA: TGTGCCAGCAGTTACTTGACAGGTACGAATCAGCCCCAGCATTTT. This sequence encodes CASSYLTGTNQPQHF.

This clonotype was found many times. This chain connects TRBV24-1 to TRBJ2-3; TRBD2 aligns across 9 bases. The ends lost 11 bases at V and 5 bases at J; junction bases unmatched: 7. CDR1 is KGHDR, CDR2 SFDVKD, per germline. This CDR3 has 13 residues. The CDR3 loop reads CAIGTSFGDTQYF. CDR3 sequence (DNA): TGTGCCATCGGGACTAGCTTTGGAGATACGCAGTATTTT.

In the case of this clonotype: This may be a read error, as it is one base from a much larger clone. The chain links TRBV4-1 to TRBJ1-1, with 7 bases lining up with TRBD1. The CDR3 spans 15 residues. Germline V CDR1 and CDR2: MGHRA, YSYEKL. J lost 1 base, V lost 5 bases, and 7 bases had no gene match. This CDR3 is CASSVVDRANTEAFF. CDR3 nucleotide sequence: TGCGCCAGCAGCGTTGTAGACAGGGCGAACACTGAAGCTTTCTTT.

In this sample, this clonotype turned up a few times. The gene calls are TRBV7-2 and TRBJ1-1; a weak D match, TRBD1 (5 bases). Germline lookup yields CDR1 SGHTA and CDR2 FQGNSA. The CDR3 has 15 amino acids. V was cut by 4 bases and J by 2 bases, with 14 bases left in between. The CDR3 coding sequence is TGTGCCAGCAGCTCACCCGGGACGGTAAACACTGAAGCTTTCTTT. It specifies CASSSPGTVNTEAFF.

The chain uses TRBV27 and TRBJ2-7; 11 bases map to TRBD2. J lost 1 base, V lost 5 bases, and 7 bases had no gene match. The CDR3 sequence is 16 residues long. CDR1 MNHEY and CDR2 SMNVEV come from the germline V gene (reference sequence). The DNA of the CDR3 is TGTGCCAGCAGTCCTCAACTAGCGGGGGTTTCCTACGAGCAGTACTTC. Its protein is CASSPQLAGVSYEQYF.

In regard to this clonotype: One end of the junction does not line up with germline, which may come from a read error. The chain joins TRBV13 to TRBJ2-4, with D possibly TRBD2 on 6 matching bases. CDR3 size: 13 residues. CDR1 PRHDT and CDR2 FYEKMQ come from the germline V gene (reference sequence). CDR3 region: CAGSVGLKNIQYF. In DNA, the CDR3 is TGTGCCGGCAGCGTGGGACTTAAAAACATTCAGTACTTC.

The chain recombines TRBV20-1 with TRBJ2-7, with TRBD1 matching over 10 bases. Germline CDR1 DFQATT, CDR2 SNEGSKA (reference sequence). The CDR3 runs 14 residues. The trim removed 6 bases at V and 2 bases at J, leaving 7 bases unmatched. CDR3 DNA: TGCAGTGCCCGGGAGGGACAGGGGCCCTACGAGCAGTACTTC. Encoded protein: CSAREGQGPYEQYF.

The gene calls are TRBV28 and TRBJ2-7; D tentatively reads TRBD1 or TRBD2 (5 bases each). From germline, CDR1 is MDHEN and CDR2 SYDVKM. Trimming left V 2 bases short and J 5 bases short, with 16 bases between. The CDR3 consists of 15 residues. CDR3 bases: TGTGCCAGCAGTTTAACGGCGGCAGGGACCCACGAGCAGTACTTC. Translation: CASSLTAAGTHEQYF.

With regard to this clonotype: This may be a read error: a much more frequent sequence differs by one nucleotide. The chain employs TRBV19 and TRBJ1-5, with D perhaps TRBD1 (5 bases). Germline CDR1 LNHDA, CDR2 SQIVND (reference sequence). V lost 7 bases and J 3 bases, leaving 13 bases between the germline ends. This CDR3 is 14 amino acids long. The CDR3 DNA reads as TGTGCCAGTACCCCGGGACGGGTCAATCAGCCCCAGCATTTT. This translates into CASTPGRVNQPQHF.

This sequence joins TRBV5-4 and TRBJ2-3, with D possibly matching TRBD1 (7 bases). CDR1 is SGHNT and CDR2 is YYREEE in the germline V gene (reference sequence). The V gene lost 0 bases and the J gene lost 0 bases, with 20 bases spanning the gap. This CDR3 is built from 19 residues. CDR3 residues: CASSLAGGPTSLSTDTQYF. CDR3 in DNA: TGTGCCAGCAGCTTGGCAGGGGGGCCAACTTCACTTAGCACAGATACGCAGTATTTT.

This clonotype has a count of ten or more. The chain links TRBV6-5 to TRBJ1-1, with 9 bases identical to TRBD1. The CDR3 is 16 residues long. Trimming at V came to 5 bases and at J to 5 bases, leaving 12 bases not matched to a gene. Germline CDR1 is MNHEY and CDR2 is SVGAGI. CDR3 region: CASSDPLRTGETEAFF. CDR3 coding DNA: TGTGCCAGCAGTGACCCGCTGCGGACAGGGGAGACTGAAGCTTTCTTT.

CDR3 residues: CASSSDRGFYYGYTF. The DNA for the CDR3 is TGTGCCAGCAGCTCGGACAGGGGGTTTTATTATGGCTACACCTTC. The chain is built from TRBV7-2 and TRBJ1-2, with 10 bases that match TRBD1. This CDR3 comprises 15 residues. CDR1 is SGHTA and CDR2 is FQGNSA in the germline V gene. The J segment lost 5 bases and the V segment lost 4 bases, leaving 7 bases of the junction unmatched.

The table lists this clonotype with a count of one. V usage is TRBV20-1 and J usage is TRBJ2-7; D may correspond to TRBD1 or TRBD2 (6 bases each). V gave up 5 bases and J gave up 3 bases, with 14 bases separating them. The CDR3 sequence is 13 residues long. Germline-derived CDR1 and CDR2 are DFQATT and SNEGSKA (reference sequence). The CDR3 region is CSALQEGGYEQYF. DNA of the CDR3: TGCAGTGCTTTACAGGAGGGGGGCTACGAGCAGTACTTC.

This clonotype was detected only a few times. The V and J genes are TRBV19 and TRBJ2-2; D remains unclear. V lost 1 base to trimming and J lost 6 bases, with 6 bases between them. Germline V CDR1 and CDR2: LNHDA, SQIVND (reference sequence). The CDR3 covers 13 residues. DNA of the CDR3: TGTGCCAGTAGTATAGGGGATCCCGGGGAGCTGTTTTTT. Translation: CASSIGDPGELFF.

This clonotype appeared a few times. The CDR3 is CSATKTGSETQYF. DNA of the CDR3: TGCAGTGCTACGAAGACAGGGTCAGAGACCCAGTACTTC. The J gene is TRBJ2-5, the V gene TRBV20-1; 7 positions match TRBD1. CDR3 length: 13 amino acids. With V trimmed by 4 bases and J by 4 bases, 6 bases remained unmatched. Germline V CDR1 and CDR2: DFQATT, SNEGSKA (reference sequence).

This clonotype came up many times. The chain has TRBV27 and TRBJ2-3; D is uncertain. Between the trimmed V and J ends, which lost 6 bases and 5 bases, there was a span of 9 bases. There are 12 residues in the CDR3. Germline V gene lookup returns CDR1 MNHEY and CDR2 SMNVEV (reference sequence). Here the CDR3 reads CASRERLDTQYF. The CDR3 nucleotides read TGTGCCAGCAGAGAAAGACTAGATACGCAGTATTTT.